These 10 T cell receptor beta chains originate from one sample sequenced in a study of OX40 agonist ivuxolimab in advanced cancers. Assay used: immunoSEQ multiplex PCR; TCRdb lists only in-frame clones, some missing. The table records some 76,000 clones, about 89% of them present only once. The sequencing here drew on CD4+ or CD8+ T cells sorted from blood, taken in a trial of the OX40 agonist ivuxolimab. These receptors came from an adult with an advanced solid tumor such as melanoma, head and neck, liver or kidney cancer.

This clone was detected once. The chain joins TRBV2 to TRBJ1-5, with 8 bases aligning to TRBD1. Germline values: CDR1 SNHLY, CDR2 FYNNEI. V dropped 6 bases and J dropped 6; count of bases not matched to a gene: 13. The CDR3 totals 16 residues. The CDR3 DNA reads TGTGCCAGCAGCGACACCCTTGGACAGGGTCCTCAGCCCCAGCATTTT. Encoded protein: CASSDTLGQGPQPQHF.

This clone was seen only once. The chain joins TRBV21-1 to TRBJ1-1. TRBV21-1 is listed as a pseudogene. The CDR3 has 17 residues. The CDR3 DNA is TGTGCCAGCAGCAAAACCTCCCCCTCACCAAGGGACACTGAAGCTTTCTTT. It yields the protein CASSKTSPSPRDTEAFF.

This rearrangement joins TRBV9 to TRBJ2-3, with a possible D match to TRBD2 (7 bases). Trimming shortened V by 1 base and J by 3 bases, and 12 bases separated the two germline ends. The CDR3 has 15 residues. CDR1 is SGDLS and CDR2 is YYNGEE in the germline V gene. The DNA for the CDR3 is TGTGCCAGCAGCGTACGGGGGGCAGAGACAGATACGCAGTATTTT. Translation gives CASSVRGAETDTQYF.

The J gene is TRBJ1-5, the V gene TRBV5-6; perhaps TRBD1 as D (5 bases). CDR1 and CDR2 from the germline V gene are SGHDT and YYEEEE. V was pared by 2 bases and J by 1 base, with 19 bases between. The CDR3 is made up of 18 amino acids. CDR3 in amino acids: CASSFSPGTIPSNQPQHF. CDR3 in DNA: TGTGCCAGCAGCTTCTCTCCCGGGACGATTCCCAGCAATCAGCCCCAGCATTTT. The whole variable domain, remainder taken from reference TRBV5-6 and TRBJ1-5, is DAGVTQSPTHLIKTRGQQVTLRCSPKSGHDTVSWYQQALGQGPQFIFQYYEEEERQRGNFPDRFSGHQFPNYSSELNVNALLLGDSALYLCASSFSPGTIPSNQPQHFGDGTRLSIL.

This chain links TRBV6-1 with TRBJ1-2, with a tentative D call TRBD1 (5 bases). This CDR3 is 15 amino acids long. The ends were cut back, 7 bases at V and 0 bases at J, with 15 bases in the middle. Germline V lookup: CDR1 MNHNS, CDR2 SASEGT. In DNA, the CDR3 is TGTGCCAGCATAAGAGGGGCTCAAGCTAACTATGGCTACACCTTC. Protein product: CASIRGAQANYGYTF.

The chain has TRBV7-2 and TRBJ1-6; D is ambiguous. Trimming removed 0 bases from V and 7 bases from J, with 10 bases in between. CDR3 length equals 15 residues. The germline V gene has CDR1 SGHTA and CDR2 FQGNSA. Written as DNA, the CDR3 is TGTGCCAGCAGCTTAGCGGCAGGTGACAATTCACCCCTCCACTTT. It translates to CASSLAAGDNSPLHF.

The chain carries TRBV10-3 and TRBJ2-3, with D perhaps matching TRBD1 (5 bases). Germline-derived CDR1 and CDR2 are ENHRY and SYGVKD. This CDR3 is 14 amino acids long. The CDR3 nucleotides read TGTGCAACCAGGGCACAGGAGAGCACAGATACGCAGTATTTT. It is translated as CATRAQESTDTQYF.

The chain combines TRBV18 with TRBJ1-5, with a tentative D call TRBD1 (6 bases). Germline CDR1 and CDR2: KGHSH and LQKENI. Trimming removed 4 bases at V and 2 bases at J, with 9 bases between. CDR3 length equals 14 residues. The CDR3 coding sequence is TGTGCCAGCTCACTCCCAGGGGGCAATCAGCCCCAGCATTTT. Protein sequence: CASSLPGGNQPQHF.

V is TRBV5-1 and J is TRBJ2-7, with TRBD1 matching 7 bases. With 4 bases clipped from V and 2 bases from J, the junction kept 9 bases outside the gene matches. The CDR3 covers 15 residues. From germline, CDR1 is SGHRS and CDR2 YFSETQ. In DNA form, the CDR3 reads TGCGCCAGCAGCCCCAGACAGGGTACTACCTACGAGCAGTACTTC. Translated, it gives CASSPRQGTTYEQYF.

V gene TRBV9 combines with J gene TRBJ1-1; D is undetermined. The CDR3 runs 13 residues. Trimming cost V 1 base and J 4 bases, with 8 bases left between them. Looked up from germline, CDR1 is SGDLS and CDR2 is YYNGEE. The CDR3 DNA is TGTGCCAGCAGCGTAACGAGGAGCACTGAAGCTTTCTTT. This codes for CASSVTRSTEAFF.